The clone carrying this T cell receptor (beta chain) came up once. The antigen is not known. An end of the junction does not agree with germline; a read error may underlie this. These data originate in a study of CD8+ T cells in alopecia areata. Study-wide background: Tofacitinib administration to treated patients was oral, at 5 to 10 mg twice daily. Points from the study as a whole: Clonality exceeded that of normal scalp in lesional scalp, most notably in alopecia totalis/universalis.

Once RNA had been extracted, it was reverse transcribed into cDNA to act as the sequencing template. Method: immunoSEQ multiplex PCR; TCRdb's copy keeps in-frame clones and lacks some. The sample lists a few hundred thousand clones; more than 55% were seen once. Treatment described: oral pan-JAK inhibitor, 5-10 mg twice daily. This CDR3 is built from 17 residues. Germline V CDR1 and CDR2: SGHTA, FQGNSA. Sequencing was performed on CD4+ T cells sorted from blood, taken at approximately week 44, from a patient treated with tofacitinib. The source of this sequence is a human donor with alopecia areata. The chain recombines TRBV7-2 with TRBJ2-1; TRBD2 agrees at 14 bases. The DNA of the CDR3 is TGCGCCAGCAGCCAAGCCGCGACTAGCGGGGGGGCCAATGAGCAGTTCTTC. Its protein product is CASSQAATSGGANEQFF.